The 29 T cell receptor beta chains below were found in one sample sequenced in a study of blood T cell repertoires in COVID-19. Clones were read by immunoSEQ multiplex PCR, and TCRdb kept only the in-frame ones, dropping some. The data show approximately 300,000 clones, 87% seen once. Material: PBMCs or T cells enriched from blood (not recorded which). The source of these receptors is a woman in her 30s who had recovered from COVID-19.

The chain recombines TRBV3-1 (or the pseudogene TRBV3-2) with TRBJ2-3; 9 nucleotides agree with TRBD2. Germline-derived CDR1 and CDR2 are LGHDT and YNNKEL (reference sequence). The CDR3 is 17 residues long. V trimming: 5 bases; J trimming: 2 bases; junction bases outside the gene matches: 11. The CDR3 DNA follows: TGTGCCAGCAGCAATCCGTGGGGCGGGGGGGCCACAGATACGCAGTATTTT. This translates into CASSNPWGGGATDTQYF.

This clone was counted once. The chain is built from TRBV5-4 and TRBJ2-1; D gene unclear. This CDR3 comprises 13 residues. Germline V gene lookup returns CDR1 SGHNT and CDR2 YYREEE (reference sequence). V was shortened by 0 bases and J by 10 bases, with 11 bases between the two germline ends. CDR3 nucleotides: TGTGCCAGCAGCTTGGCCACTTCCAACGAGCAGTTCTTC. Amino acid sequence: CASSLATSNEQFF.

V and J are TRBV7-2 and TRBJ2-1; tentatively, D is TRBD2 (6 bases). Per germline, CDR1 SGHTA and CDR2 FQGNSA. V lost 4 bases to trimming and J lost 5 bases, with 18 bases between them. This CDR3 spans 16 amino acids. CDR3 nucleotides: TGTGCCAGCAGCTCCTATAGCGGCCTTTTGCACAATGAGCAGTTCTTC. This sequence encodes CASSSYSGLLHNEQFF.

The genes are TRBV4-3 and TRBJ1-2; TRBD1 might be the D (5 bases). V was clipped by 0 bases and J by 3 bases, with 11 bases between them. CDR1 is LGHNA, CDR2 YSLEER, per germline. The CDR3 covers 15 residues. The CDR3 DNA is TGCGCCAGCAGCCAAGATACTCGGGACTACTATGGCTACACCTTC. This sequence encodes CASSQDTRDYYGYTF.

The chain couples TRBV19 to TRBJ2-5, with D possibly matching TRBD2 (5 bases). Per the germline V gene, CDR1 is LNHDA and CDR2 is SQIVND (reference sequence). The CDR3 is made up of 14 amino acids. V was cut by 3 bases and J by 1 base, with 9 bases left in between. The DNA of the CDR3 is TGTGCCAGTAGTATTGCTAGCAGCCAAGAGACCCAGTACTTC. Translated, it gives CASSIASSQETQYF. Based on the CDR3 plus reference TRBV19 and TRBJ2-5, the full variable domain is DGGITQSPKYLFRKEGQNVTLSCEQNLNHDAMYWYRQDPGQGLRLIYYSQIVNDFQKGDIAEGYSVSREKKESFPLTVTSAQKNPTAFYLCASSIASSQETQYFGPGTRLLVL.

V gene TRBV19 combines with J gene TRBJ1-4; D is perhaps TRBD1 (6 bases). The germline gives CDR1 LNHDA, CDR2 SQIVND (reference sequence). V lost 3 bases and J lost 7, with 15 bases in between. This CDR3 has 15 residues. The CDR3 loop is CASSISQGRGEKLFF. CDR3 bases: TGTGCCAGTAGTATCTCACAGGGAAGGGGTGAAAAACTGTTTTTT.

The genes are TRBV6-5 and TRBJ1-4, with D tentatively TRBD1 (5 bases). The CDR3 runs to 13 residues. V shed 7 bases and J shed 7 bases, with 13 bases lying between them. CDR1 and CDR2 (germline): MNHEY, SVGAGI. CDR3 protein: CASMTQGGEKLFF. CDR3 coding DNA: TGTGCCAGCATGACGCAGGGTGGTGAAAAACTGTTTTTT.

This clone was observed a single time. The chain uses TRBV6-2 or TRBV6-3 and TRBJ1-1; 9 bases line up with TRBD1. The CDR3 extends over 21 amino acids. V was pared by 0 bases and J by 3 bases, with 20 bases of the junction left unmatched. Looked up from germline, CDR1 is MNHEY and CDR2 is SVGEGT. CDR3 DNA: TGTGCCAGCAGTTACTCGCCCTTTGGACAGGGGATGATGGGGTTCGACACTGAAGCTTTCTTT. Translation: CASSYSPFGQGMMGFDTEAFF.

The chain has TRBV30 and TRBJ2-3; tentatively, D is TRBD1 (6 bases). Germline V gives CDR1 GTSNPN, CDR2 SVGIG (reference sequence). The CDR3 sequence is 14 residues long. V lost 4 bases, J lost 0 bases, and 11 bases lay in between. The CDR3 nucleotides read TGTGCCTGGAAAATACAGGGTAGCACAGATACGCAGTATTTT. Protein sequence: CAWKIQGSTDTQYF.

The rearrangement links TRBV5-1 to TRBJ2-3, with 12 bases aligning to TRBD2. V lost 3 bases to trimming and J lost 0 bases; unmatched junction nucleotides: 8. Germline-derived CDR1 and CDR2 are SGHRS and YFSETQ. The length of the CDR3 is 18 residues. The CDR3 here is CASSSGLAGGRSTDTQYF. The CDR3 nucleotides read TGCGCCAGCAGCTCCGGTCTAGCGGGGGGGCGGAGCACAGATACGCAGTATTTT.

The chain carries TRBV6-5 and TRBJ2-5; D unresolved. Germline V gene lookup returns CDR1 MNHEY and CDR2 SVGAGI. This CDR3 region has 13 residues. The V and J ends lost 6 bases and 4 bases respectively, with 12 bases between them. The CDR3 DNA sequence: TGTGCCAGCAGCCGCGGTGTAGCAGAGACCCAGTACTTC. It codes for CASSRGVAETQYF.

As to this clone: This CDR3 is also generated by other DNA sequences in the sample. V is TRBV15 and J is TRBJ1-1; 7 bases line up with TRBD1. The V gene end was trimmed by 1 base and the J gene end by 2 bases; junction bases not matched to a gene: 4. CDR1 is LNHNV and CDR2 is YYDKDF in the germline V gene (reference sequence). The CDR3 runs to 15 residues. For the CDR3, the DNA is TGTGCCACCAGCAGAGGGGGGACAGTCAACACTGAAGCTTTCTTT. It is translated as CATSRGGTVNTEAFF.

The chain links TRBV5-1 to TRBJ1-4; 11 bases are a match to TRBD1. Per germline, CDR1 SGHRS and CDR2 YFSETQ. With 3 bases clipped from V and 8 bases from J, the junction kept 12 bases outside the gene matches. CDR3 length equals 17 residues. The CDR3 coding sequence is TGCGCCAGCAGCTCCCAACCCCCGGGACAGGGGGGGGAAAAACTGTTTTTT. Its translation is CASSSQPPGQGGEKLFF.

The chain couples TRBV30 to TRBJ1-1; D may be TRBD1 (6 bases). CDR1 is GTSNPN and CDR2 is SVGIG in the germline V gene (reference sequence). V lost 2 bases and J 5 bases, leaving 6 bases between the germline ends. This CDR3 contains 11 residues. The CDR3 here is CAWSQGTEAFF. Here the CDR3 DNA reads TGTGCCTGGAGTCAGGGGACTGAAGCTTTCTTT.

The sample holds one count of this clone. The genes are TRBV28 and TRBJ1-2; 7 bases are shared with TRBD1. With 6 bases clipped from V and 4 bases from J, the junction kept 14 bases outside the gene matches. CDR1 is MDHEN, CDR2 SYDVKM, per germline. This CDR3 is built from 16 residues. CDR3 loop: CASRTGGGEGLYGYTF. The CDR3 DNA is TGTGCCAGCAGAACGGGAGGGGGCGAGGGCCTCTATGGCTACACCTTC.

The rearrangement uses TRBV28 and TRBJ1-1; D ambiguous. The CDR3 covers 12 residues. Deletions cut 5 bases from V and 4 bases from J, with 8 bases between. Germline CDR1 reads MDHEN; CDR2 reads SYDVKM. The CDR3 loop is CASSLLATEAFF. CDR3 in DNA: TGTGCCAGCAGTCTGTTGGCCACTGAAGCTTTCTTT.

This chain uses TRBV6-5 with TRBJ1-2, with 12 bases matching TRBD1. CDR3 length: 14 amino acids. J gave up 6 bases and V 6 bases, and 5 bases lay outside the gene matches. Germline V gene lookup returns CDR1 MNHEY and CDR2 SVGAGI. In DNA form, the CDR3 reads TGTGCCAGCAGCGCCGGGACAGGGGGCAATGGCTACACCTTC. Translated: CASSAGTGGNGYTF.

The chain links TRBV9 to TRBJ2-2; TRBD2 might be the D (5 bases). V shed 4 bases and J shed 7 bases, with 14 bases lying between them. Germline V lookup: CDR1 SGDLS, CDR2 YYNGEE. The CDR3 consists of 14 residues. The CDR3 bases are TGTGCCAGCAGCCCAACCTCCGGGGTCGGGGAGCTGTTTTTT. This encodes CASSPTSGVGELFF.

The V gene is TRBV30, the J gene TRBJ1-2, with TRBD1 matching 7 bases. The CDR3 spans 13 residues. Trimming cost V 4 bases and J 3 bases; bases outside gene matches: 5. From germline, CDR1 is GTSNPN and CDR2 SVGIG (reference sequence). DNA of the CDR3: TGTGCCTGGAACCACGGGACAGACTATGGCTACACCTTC. It yields the protein CAWNHGTDYGYTF.

The chain couples TRBV18 to TRBJ1-4, with D possibly being TRBD1 (5 bases). The ends were cut back, 6 bases at V and 2 bases at J, with 13 bases in the middle. The CDR3 has 15 amino acids. Germline V gene lookup returns CDR1 KGHSH and CDR2 LQKENI. This CDR3 is CASSPFGGTNEKLFF. The DNA of the CDR3 is TGTGCCAGCTCTCCATTTGGGGGGACTAATGAAAAACTGTTTTTT.

V usage is TRBV6-5 and J usage is TRBJ2-7, with D possibly TRBD2 on 5 matching bases. The length of the CDR3 is 14 residues. Germline CDR1 is MNHEY and CDR2 is SVGAGI. Deletions cut 8 bases from V and 0 bases from J, with 14 bases between. This CDR3 reads CASGLPGNSYEQYF. Written as DNA, the CDR3 is TGTGCCAGCGGCTTGCCGGGAAACTCCTACGAGCAGTACTTC.

This clone was found once. The rearrangement joins TRBV2 to TRBJ2-1; no firm D call. The CDR3 sequence is 11 residues long. The germline V and J ends were trimmed by 3 bases and 5 bases, with 2 bases remaining between them. Germline V gene sequence: CDR1 SNHLY, CDR2 FYNNEI. The CDR3 bases are TGTGCCAGCAGTGACGACAATGAGCAGTTCTTC. Its protein is CASSDDNEQFF. The variable domain in full, with the rest retrieved from reference TRBV2 and TRBJ2-1, is EPEVTQTPSHQVTQMGQEVILRCVPISNHLYFYWYRQILGQKVEFLVSFYNNEISEKSEIFDDQFSVERPDGSNFTLKIRSTKLEDSAMYFCASSDDNEQFFGPGTRLTVL.

The CDR3 is CASSTTGQQKGTF. The CDR3 region has the DNA TGTGCCAGCAGCACTACGGGACAGCAGAAGGGCACCTTC. This rearrangement joins TRBV7-9 to TRBJ1-2, with 7 bases matching TRBD1. Losses at the gene ends were 5 bases for V and 13 bases for J; bases not matched to a gene: 13. This CDR3 spans 13 amino acids. Germline-derived CDR1 and CDR2 are SEHNR and FQNEAQ (reference sequence). The entire variable domain, with the rest obtained from reference TRBV7-9 and TRBJ1-2, is as follows: DTGVSQNPRHKITKRGQNVTFRCDPISEHNRLYWYRQTLGQGPEFLTYFQNEAQLEKSRLLSDRFSAERPKGSFSTLEIQRTEQGDSAMYLCASSTTGQQKGTFGSGTRLTVV.

The CDR3 DNA sequence: TGTGCCAGCAGCCAAGTGACAGGGGGGGGAGAGCAGTTCTTC. Amino acid sequence: CASSQVTGGGEQFF. The V and J genes are TRBV3-1 (or the pseudogene TRBV3-2) and TRBJ2-1, with 9 bases fitting TRBD1. The CDR3 spans 14 residues. J gave up 10 bases and V 1 base, and 5 bases lay outside the gene matches. The V gene's germline CDR1 is LGHDT and CDR2 YNNKEL (reference sequence).

J is TRBJ1-3 and V is TRBV30; D is unresolved. Looked up from germline, CDR1 is GTSNPN and CDR2 is SVGIG (reference sequence). Trimming removed 5 bases at V and 0 bases at J, with 8 bases between. The CDR3 is 13 amino acids. CDR3 sequence reads: CAWERVSGNTIYF. CDR3 in DNA: TGTGCCTGGGAAAGAGTCTCTGGAAACACCATATATTTT.

The chain has TRBV2 and TRBJ1-5; D is ambiguous. CDR3 length equals 13 residues. From germline, CDR1 is SNHLY and CDR2 FYNNEI. V lost 2 bases and J lost 4, with 6 bases in between. The CDR3: CASSESSNQPQHF. CDR3 sequence (DNA): TGTGCCAGCAGTGAATCGAGTAATCAGCCCCAGCATTTT.

The CDR3 DNA reads TGCGCCAGCAGCCAAGACCCGGGGTGGGCCCAGCATTTT. The encoded protein is CASSQDPGWAQHF. The chain is built from TRBV4-1 and TRBJ1-5; D remains ambiguous. This CDR3 is 13 amino acids long. Germline values: CDR1 MGHRA, CDR2 YSYEKL. Trimming left V 0 bases short and J 11 bases short, with 11 bases between.

The chain uses TRBV7-2 and TRBJ1-2, with 11 bases identical to TRBD1. J gave up 8 bases and V 1 base, and 0 bases lay outside the gene matches. The CDR3 is 13 amino acids. CDR1 and CDR2 from the germline V gene are SGHTA and FQGNSA. The CDR3 spells CASSLGTGGGYTF. DNA for the CDR3: TGTGCCAGCAGCTTAGGGACAGGGGGCGGCTACACCTTC. Filled out from reference TRBV7-2 and TRBJ1-2, the complete variable domain reads GAGVSQSPSNKVTEKGKDVELRCDPISGHTALYWYRQSLGQGLEFLIYFQGNSAPDKSGLPSDRFSAERTGGSVSTLTIQRTQQEDSAVYLCASSLGTGGGYTFGSGTRLTVV.

The chain has TRBV12-3 or TRBV12-4 and TRBJ2-7, with 8 positions matching TRBD1. J gave up 5 bases and V 5 bases, and 5 bases lay outside the gene matches. This CDR3 is 13 amino acids long. CDR3 sequence (DNA): TGTGCCAGCAGTCAGGGGGCGGGACACGAGCAGTACTTC. Its translation: CASSQGAGHEQYF.